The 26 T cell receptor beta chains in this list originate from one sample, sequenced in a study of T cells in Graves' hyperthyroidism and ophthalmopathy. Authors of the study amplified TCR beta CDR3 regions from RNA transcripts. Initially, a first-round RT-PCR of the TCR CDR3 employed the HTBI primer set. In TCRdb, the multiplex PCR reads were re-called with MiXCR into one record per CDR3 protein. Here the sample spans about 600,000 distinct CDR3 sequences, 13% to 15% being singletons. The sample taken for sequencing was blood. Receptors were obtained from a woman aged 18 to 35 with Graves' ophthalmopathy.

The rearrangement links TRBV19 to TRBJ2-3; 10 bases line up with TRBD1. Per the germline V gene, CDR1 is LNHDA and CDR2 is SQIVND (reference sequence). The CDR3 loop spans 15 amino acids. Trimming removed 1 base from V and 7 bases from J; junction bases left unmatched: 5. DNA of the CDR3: TGTGCCAGTAGTATAGCGGACAGGGGGGAAAATACGCAGTATTTT. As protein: CASSIADRGENTQYF.

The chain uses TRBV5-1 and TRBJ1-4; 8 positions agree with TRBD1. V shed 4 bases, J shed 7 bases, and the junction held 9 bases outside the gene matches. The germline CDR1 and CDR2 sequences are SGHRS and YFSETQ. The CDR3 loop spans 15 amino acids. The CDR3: CASSLGQGLGEKLFF. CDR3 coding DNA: TGCGCCAGCAGCCTAGGACAGGGCCTTGGTGAAAAACTGTTTTTT.

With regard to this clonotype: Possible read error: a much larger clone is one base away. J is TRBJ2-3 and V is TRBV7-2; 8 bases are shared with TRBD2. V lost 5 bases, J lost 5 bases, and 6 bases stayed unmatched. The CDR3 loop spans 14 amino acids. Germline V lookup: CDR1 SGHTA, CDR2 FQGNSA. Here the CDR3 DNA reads TGTGCCAGCAGCCGGGAGGGCCGGGGAGATACGCAGTATTTT. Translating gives CASSREGRGDTQYF.

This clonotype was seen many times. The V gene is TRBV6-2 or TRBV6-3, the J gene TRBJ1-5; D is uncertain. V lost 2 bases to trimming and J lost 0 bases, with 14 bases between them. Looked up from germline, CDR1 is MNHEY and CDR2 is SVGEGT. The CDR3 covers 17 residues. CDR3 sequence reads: CASSYNLRISSNQPQHF. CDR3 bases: TGTGCCAGCAGTTACAACCTGAGAATAAGTAGCAATCAGCCCCAGCATTTT.

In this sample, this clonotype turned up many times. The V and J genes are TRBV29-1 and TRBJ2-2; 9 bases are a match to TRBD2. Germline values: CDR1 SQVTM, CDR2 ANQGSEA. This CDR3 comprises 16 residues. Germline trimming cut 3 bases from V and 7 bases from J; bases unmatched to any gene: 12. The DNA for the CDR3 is TGCAGCGTTGAGATAAGTTTAGCGGGAGCTAACGGGGAGCTGTTTTTT. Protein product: CSVEISLAGANGELFF.

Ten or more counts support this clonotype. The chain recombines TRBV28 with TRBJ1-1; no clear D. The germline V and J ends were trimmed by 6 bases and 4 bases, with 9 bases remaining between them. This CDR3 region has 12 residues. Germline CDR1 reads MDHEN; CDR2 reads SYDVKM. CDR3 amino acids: CASSYSVTEAFF. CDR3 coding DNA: TGTGCCAGCAGCTACAGCGTCACTGAAGCTTTCTTT.

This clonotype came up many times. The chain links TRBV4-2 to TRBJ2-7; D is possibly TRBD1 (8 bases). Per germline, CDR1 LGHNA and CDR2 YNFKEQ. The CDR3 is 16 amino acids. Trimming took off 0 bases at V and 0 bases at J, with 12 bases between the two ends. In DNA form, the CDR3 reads TGTGCCAGCAGCCAAGAACAGGGGGGGCGCTCCTACGAGCAGTACTTC. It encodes CASSQEQGGRSYEQYF.

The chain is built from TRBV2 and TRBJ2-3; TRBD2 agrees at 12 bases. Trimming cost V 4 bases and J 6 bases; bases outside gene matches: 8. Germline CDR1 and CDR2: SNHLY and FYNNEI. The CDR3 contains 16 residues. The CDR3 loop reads CASSGRTSGTRDTQYF. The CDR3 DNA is TGTGCCAGCAGTGGACGGACTAGCGGGACGAGGGATACGCAGTATTTT. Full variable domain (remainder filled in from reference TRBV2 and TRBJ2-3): EPEVTQTPSHQVTQMGQEVILRCVPISNHLYFYWYRQILGQKVEFLVSFYNNEISEKSEIFDDQFSVERPDGSNFTLKIRSTKLEDSAMYFCASSGRTSGTRDTQYFGPGTRLTVL.

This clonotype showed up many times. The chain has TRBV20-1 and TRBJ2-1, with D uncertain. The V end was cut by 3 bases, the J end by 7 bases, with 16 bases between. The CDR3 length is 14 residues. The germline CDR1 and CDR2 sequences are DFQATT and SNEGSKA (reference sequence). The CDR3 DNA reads TGCAGTGCTAGCCTTAGCCTCTCCCGGAATGAGCAGTTCTTC. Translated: CSASLSLSRNEQFF.

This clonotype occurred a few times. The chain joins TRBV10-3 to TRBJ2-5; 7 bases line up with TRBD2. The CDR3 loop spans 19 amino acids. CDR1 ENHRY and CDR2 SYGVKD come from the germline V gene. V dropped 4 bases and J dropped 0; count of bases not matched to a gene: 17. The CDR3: CAISVEPPREGLYQETQYF. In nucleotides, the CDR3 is TGTGCCATCAGTGTAGAACCTCCCAGGGAGGGCCTATACCAAGAGACCCAGTACTTC.

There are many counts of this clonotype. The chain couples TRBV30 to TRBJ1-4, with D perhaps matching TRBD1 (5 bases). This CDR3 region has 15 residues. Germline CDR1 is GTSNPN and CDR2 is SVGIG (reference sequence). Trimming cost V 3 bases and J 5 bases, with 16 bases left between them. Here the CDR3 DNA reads TGTGCCTGGAGCGAGGGGCGCGGGGCAAATGAAAAACTGTTTTTT. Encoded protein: CAWSEGRGANEKLFF.

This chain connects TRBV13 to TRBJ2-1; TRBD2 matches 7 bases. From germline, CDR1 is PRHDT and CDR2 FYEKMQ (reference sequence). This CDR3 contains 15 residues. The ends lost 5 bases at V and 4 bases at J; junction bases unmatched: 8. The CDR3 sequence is CASSPRLAVYNEQFF. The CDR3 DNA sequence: TGTGCCAGCAGCCCGCGACTAGCCGTTTACAATGAGCAGTTCTTC.

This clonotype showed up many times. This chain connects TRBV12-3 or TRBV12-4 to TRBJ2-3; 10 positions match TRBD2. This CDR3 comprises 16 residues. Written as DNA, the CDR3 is TGTGCAACCCGAACACAAAGCGGGAGGGCCGGGGATACGCAGTATTTT. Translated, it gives CATRTQSGRAGDTQYF.

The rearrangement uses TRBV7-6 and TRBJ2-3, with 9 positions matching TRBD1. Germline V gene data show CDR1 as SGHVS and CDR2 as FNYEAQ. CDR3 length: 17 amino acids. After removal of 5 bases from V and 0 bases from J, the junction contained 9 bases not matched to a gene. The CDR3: CASSQGQGISSTDTQYF. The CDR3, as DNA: TGTGCCAGCAGCCAAGGACAGGGGATATCTAGCACAGATACGCAGTATTTT. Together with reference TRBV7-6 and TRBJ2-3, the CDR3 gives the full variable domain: GAGVSQSPRYKVTKRGQDVALRCDPISGHVSLYWYRQALGQGPEFLTYFNYEAQQDKSGLPNDRFSAERPEGSISTLTIQRTEQRDSAMYRCASSQGQGISSTDTQYFGPGTRLTVL.

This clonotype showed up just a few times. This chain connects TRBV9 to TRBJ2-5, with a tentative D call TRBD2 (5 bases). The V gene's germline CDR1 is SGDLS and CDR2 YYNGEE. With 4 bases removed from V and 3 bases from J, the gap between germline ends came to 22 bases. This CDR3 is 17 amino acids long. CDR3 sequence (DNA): TGTGCCAGCAGCTCCAACCCGGAGGTGGACGAAGAAGAGACCCAGTACTTC. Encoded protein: CASSSNPEVDEEETQYF.

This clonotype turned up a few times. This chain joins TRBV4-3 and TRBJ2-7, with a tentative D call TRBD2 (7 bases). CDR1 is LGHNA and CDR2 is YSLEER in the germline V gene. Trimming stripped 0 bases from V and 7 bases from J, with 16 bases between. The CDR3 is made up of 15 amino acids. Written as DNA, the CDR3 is TGCGCCAGCAGCCAAGATGCGGCAGGGGAGGGAGAGCAGTACTTC. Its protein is CASSQDAAGEGEQYF.

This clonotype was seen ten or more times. In nucleotides, the CDR3 is TGTGCCAGCAGTTTAGGGGGGGCTACCGGAGGGAATGAGCAGTTCTTC. Its protein is CASSLGGATGGNEQFF. The V and J genes are TRBV27 and TRBJ2-1, with D perhaps matching TRBD2 (7 bases). Germline CDR1 and CDR2: MNHEY and SMNVEV (reference sequence). V was trimmed by 2 bases and J by 7 bases, leaving 18 bases between them. The CDR3 has 16 amino acids.

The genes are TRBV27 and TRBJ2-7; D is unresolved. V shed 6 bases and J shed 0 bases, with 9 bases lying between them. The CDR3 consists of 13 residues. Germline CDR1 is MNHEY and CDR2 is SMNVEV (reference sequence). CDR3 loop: CASRTPASYEQYF. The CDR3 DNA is TGTGCCAGCAGGACGCCGGCCTCCTACGAGCAGTACTTC.

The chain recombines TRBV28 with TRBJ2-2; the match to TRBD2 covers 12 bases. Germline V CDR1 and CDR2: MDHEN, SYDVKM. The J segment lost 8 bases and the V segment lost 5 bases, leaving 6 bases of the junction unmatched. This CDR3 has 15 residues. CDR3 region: CASSRTSGIRGELFF. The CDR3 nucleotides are TGTGCCAGCAGTCGGACTAGCGGGATCCGGGGGGAGCTGTTTTTT.

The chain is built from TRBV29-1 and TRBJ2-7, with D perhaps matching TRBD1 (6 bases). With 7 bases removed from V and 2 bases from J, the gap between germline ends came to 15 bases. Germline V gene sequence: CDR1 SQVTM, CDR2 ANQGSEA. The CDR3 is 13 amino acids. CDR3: CSALTGYAYEQYF. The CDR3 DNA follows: TGCAGCGCGTTAACAGGGTACGCCTACGAGCAGTACTTC.

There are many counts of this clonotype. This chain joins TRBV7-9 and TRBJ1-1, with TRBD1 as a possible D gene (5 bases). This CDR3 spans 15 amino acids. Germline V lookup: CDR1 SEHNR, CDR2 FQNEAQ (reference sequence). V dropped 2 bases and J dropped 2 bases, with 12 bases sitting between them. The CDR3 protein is CASSLQGGTNTEAFF. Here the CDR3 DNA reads TGTGCCAGCAGCTTACAGGGAGGGACCAACACTGAAGCTTTCTTT.

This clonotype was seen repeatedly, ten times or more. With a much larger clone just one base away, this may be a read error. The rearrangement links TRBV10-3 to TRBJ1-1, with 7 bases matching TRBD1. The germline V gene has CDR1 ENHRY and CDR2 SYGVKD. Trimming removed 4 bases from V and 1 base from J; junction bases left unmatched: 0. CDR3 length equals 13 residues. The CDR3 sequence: CAISGTGNTEAFF. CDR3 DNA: TGTGCCATCAGTGGGACAGGGAACACTGAAGCTTTCTTT.

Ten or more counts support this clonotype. The DNA for the CDR3 is TGTGCCAGCAGCCAGGACCTCGGCAATGAGCAGTTCTTC. It encodes CASSQDLGNEQFF. This chain joins TRBV14 and TRBJ2-1; no reliable D call. The CDR3 contains 13 residues. Germline V gene lookup returns CDR1 SGHDN and CDR2 FVKESK. Between the trimmed V and J ends, which lost 3 bases and 6 bases, there was a span of 9 bases.

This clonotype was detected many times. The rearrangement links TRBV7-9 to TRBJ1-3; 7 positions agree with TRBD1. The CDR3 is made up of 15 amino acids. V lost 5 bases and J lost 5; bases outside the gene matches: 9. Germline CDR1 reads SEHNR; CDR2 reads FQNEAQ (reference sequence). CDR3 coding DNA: TGTGCCAGCAGCGGCCGGGACAGCGGGCGAAACACCATATATTTT. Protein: CASSGRDSGRNTIYF.

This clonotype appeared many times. Written as DNA, the CDR3 is TGCAGTGCTCCTCAGGGGGGTATAGGGGAGACCCAGTACTTC. Its protein product is CSAPQGGIGETQYF. The rearrangement joins TRBV20-1 to TRBJ2-5; possibly TRBD1 for D (7 bases). The CDR3 contains 14 residues. V lost 5 bases and J lost 5, with 18 bases in between. Germline V gene data show CDR1 as DFQATT and CDR2 as SNEGSKA (reference sequence).

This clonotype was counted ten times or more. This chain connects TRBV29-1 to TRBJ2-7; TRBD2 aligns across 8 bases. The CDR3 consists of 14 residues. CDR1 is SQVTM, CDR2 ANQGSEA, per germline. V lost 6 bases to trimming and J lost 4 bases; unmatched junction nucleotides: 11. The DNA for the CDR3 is TGCAGCGTCCGCCGGGCTAGCGGGCCATACGAGCAGTACTTC. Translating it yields CSVRRASGPYEQYF.